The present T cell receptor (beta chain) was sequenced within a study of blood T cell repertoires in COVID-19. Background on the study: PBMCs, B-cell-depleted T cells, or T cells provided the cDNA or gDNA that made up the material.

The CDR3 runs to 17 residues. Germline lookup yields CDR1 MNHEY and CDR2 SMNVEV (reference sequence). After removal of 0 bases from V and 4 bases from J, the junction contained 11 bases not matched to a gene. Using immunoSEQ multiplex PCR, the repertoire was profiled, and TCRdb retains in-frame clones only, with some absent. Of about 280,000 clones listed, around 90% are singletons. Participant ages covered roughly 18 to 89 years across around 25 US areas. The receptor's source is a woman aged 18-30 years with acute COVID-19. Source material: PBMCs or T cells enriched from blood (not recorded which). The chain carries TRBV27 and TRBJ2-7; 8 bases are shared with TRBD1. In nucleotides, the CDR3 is TGTGCCAGCAGTTTATCGTCAGGGGGCGGCGCCGCGTACGAGCAGTACTTC. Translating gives CASSLSSGGGAAYEQYF.